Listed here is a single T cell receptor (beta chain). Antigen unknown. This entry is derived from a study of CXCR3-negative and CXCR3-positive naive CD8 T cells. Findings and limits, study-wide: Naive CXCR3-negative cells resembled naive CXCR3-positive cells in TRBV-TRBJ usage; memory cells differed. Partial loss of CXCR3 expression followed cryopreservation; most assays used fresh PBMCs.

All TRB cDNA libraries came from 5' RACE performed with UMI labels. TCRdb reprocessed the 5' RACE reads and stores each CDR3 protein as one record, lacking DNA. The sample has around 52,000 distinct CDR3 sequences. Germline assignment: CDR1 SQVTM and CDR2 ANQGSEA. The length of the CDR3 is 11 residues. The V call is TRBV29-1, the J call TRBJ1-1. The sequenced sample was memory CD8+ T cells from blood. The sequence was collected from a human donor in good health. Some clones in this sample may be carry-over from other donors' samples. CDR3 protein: CSGTLNTEAFF.